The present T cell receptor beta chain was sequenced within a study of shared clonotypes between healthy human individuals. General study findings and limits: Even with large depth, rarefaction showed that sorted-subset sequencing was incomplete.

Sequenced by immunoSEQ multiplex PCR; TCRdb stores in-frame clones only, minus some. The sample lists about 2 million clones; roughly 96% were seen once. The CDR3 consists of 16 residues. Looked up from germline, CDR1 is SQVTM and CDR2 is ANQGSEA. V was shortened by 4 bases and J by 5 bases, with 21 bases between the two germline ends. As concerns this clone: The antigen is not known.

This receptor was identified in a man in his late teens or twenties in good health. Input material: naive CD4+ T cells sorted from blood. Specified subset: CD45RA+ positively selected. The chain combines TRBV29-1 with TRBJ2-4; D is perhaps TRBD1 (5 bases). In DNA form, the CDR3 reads TGCAGCGTTGCGACCTGGGGCTACTCCCCCGAAAACATTCAGTACTTC. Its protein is CSVATWGYSPENIQYF.